The entry below gives a single T cell receptor beta chain sequence along with its context. Its antigen is currently unknown. Time point here: late sampling 161 to 241 days after vaccination in a few convalescent patients. Treatment described: 10-day PBMC culture with coronavirus spike peptide pools or control peptides (ViraFEST assay). These data originate in a study of vaccination and CD4 T cells after COVID-19. The V end was cut by 5 bases, the J end by 3 bases, with 17 bases between. The germline CDR1 and CDR2 sequences are SNHLY and FYNNEI. This CDR3 region has 16 residues. The Oncomine TCR Beta short-read assay was applied to DNA of cultured CD4+ T cells. One entry per CDR3 protein results from TCRdb running MiXCR on the PCR reads. This repertoire shows about 25,000 distinct CDR3 sequences, 25% to 30% found once; its top ten account for about 7%.

Material: CD4+ T cells from blood, cultured in vitro, obtained about 7 months after SARS-CoV-2 vaccination. The rearrangement uses TRBV2 and TRBJ1-5, with D perhaps TRBD1 (6 bases). This receptor was taken from a human donor who had recovered from COVID-19. CDR3: CASSMSGTQTNQPQHF. CDR3 sequence (DNA): TGTGCCAGCAGTATGAGCGGGACACAGACCAATCAGCCCCAGCATTTT.